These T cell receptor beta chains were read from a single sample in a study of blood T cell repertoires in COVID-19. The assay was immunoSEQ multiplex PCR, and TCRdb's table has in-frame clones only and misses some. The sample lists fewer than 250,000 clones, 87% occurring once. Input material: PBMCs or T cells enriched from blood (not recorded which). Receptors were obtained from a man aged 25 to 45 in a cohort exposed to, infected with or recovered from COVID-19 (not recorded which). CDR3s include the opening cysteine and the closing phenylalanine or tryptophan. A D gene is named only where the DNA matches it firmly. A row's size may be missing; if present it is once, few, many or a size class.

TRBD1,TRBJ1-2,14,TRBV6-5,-,CASKGGQGASGYTF,TGTGCCAGCAAGGGGGGCCAGGGGGCGAGTGGCTACACCTTC
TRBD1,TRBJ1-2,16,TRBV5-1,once,CASSLEMTGDYMGYTF,TGCGCCAGCAGCTTGGAGATGACAGGGGACTATATGGGCTACACCTTC
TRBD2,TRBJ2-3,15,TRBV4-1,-,CASSQEGLDTDTQYF,TGCGCCAGCAGCCAAGAGGGACTAGACACAGATACGCAGTATTTT
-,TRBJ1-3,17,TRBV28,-,CASSPSRMPYSGNTIYF,TGTGCCAGCAGTCCCTCTCGAATGCCGTACTCAGGAAACACCATATATTTT
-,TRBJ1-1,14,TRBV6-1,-,CASSDWRLNTEAFF,TGTGCCAGCAGTGATTGGAGATTGAACACTGAAGCTTTCTTT
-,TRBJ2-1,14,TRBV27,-,CASSWGLSYNEQFF,TGTGCCAGCAGTTGGGGGCTCTCCTACAATGAGCAGTTCTTC
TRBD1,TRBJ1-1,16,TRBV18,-,CASSLLGQGSNTEAFF,TGTGCCAGCTCACTCCTCGGACAGGGGTCTAACACTGAAGCTTTCTTT
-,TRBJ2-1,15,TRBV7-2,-,CASSLVFGGIGEQFF,TGTGCCAGCAGCTTAGTTTTTGGCGGGATTGGGGAGCAGTTCTTC
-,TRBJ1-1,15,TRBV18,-,CASSPPLTGSTEAFF,TGTGCCAGCTCACCACCGCTTACTGGGAGCACTGAAGCTTTCTTT
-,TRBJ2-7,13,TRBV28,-,CASSLPGTGEQYF,TGTGCCAGCAGTTTACCGGGGACTGGCGAGCAGTACTTC
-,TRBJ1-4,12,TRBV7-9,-,CASSLAIEKLFF,TGTGCCAGCAGCTTAGCTATTGAAAAACTGTTTTTT
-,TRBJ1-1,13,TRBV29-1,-,CSTKGGYANEAFF,TGCAGCACCAAAGGGGGATACGCAAATGAAGCTTTCTTT
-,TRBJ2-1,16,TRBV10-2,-,CASSDEAVWIYNEQFF,TGCGCCAGCAGTGACGAGGCGGTATGGATTTACAATGAGCAGTTCTTC
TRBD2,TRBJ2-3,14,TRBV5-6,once,CASSLEIAGDTQYF,TGTGCCAGCAGCTTGGAAATAGCGGGAGATACGCAGTATTTT
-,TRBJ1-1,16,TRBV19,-,CASSSYRPGQNTEAFF,TGTGCCAGTAGTTCGTATCGCCCGGGACAGAACACTGAAGCTTTCTTT
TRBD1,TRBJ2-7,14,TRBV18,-,CASSPIDRGHEQYF,TGTGCCAGCTCACCTATAGACAGGGGTCACGAGCAGTACTTC
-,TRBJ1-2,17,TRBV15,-,CATRLYVGPGEKDGYTF,TGTGCCACCAGGCTGTACGTAGGGCCAGGGGAAAAGGATGGCTACACCTTC
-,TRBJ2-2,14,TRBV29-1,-,CSVETSEPTGELFF,TGCAGCGTTGAAACCAGCGAACCCACCGGGGAGCTGTTTTTT
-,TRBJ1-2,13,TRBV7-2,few,CASSFRANYGYTF,TGTGCCAGCAGCTTTCGAGCCAACTATGGCTACACCTTC
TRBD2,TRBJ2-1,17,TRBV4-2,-,CASSQDGLAGTYNEQFF,TGTGCCAGCAGCCAAGATGGTCTAGCGGGGACCTACAATGAGCAGTTCTTC
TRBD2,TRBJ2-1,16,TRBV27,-,CASSKRTSGSYNEQFF,TGTGCCAGCAGTAAGAGGACTAGCGGATCCTACAATGAGCAGTTCTTC
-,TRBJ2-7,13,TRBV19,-,CASSINDRYEQYF,TGTGCCAGTAGTATTAATGATCGGTACGAGCAGTACTTC
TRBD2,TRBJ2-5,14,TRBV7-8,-,CASYPSGRRETQYF,TGTGCCAGCTACCCTAGCGGGAGGCGGGAGACCCAGTACTTC
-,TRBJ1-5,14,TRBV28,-,CASSLSGINQPQHF,TGTGCCAGCAGTTTATCCGGGATCAATCAGCCCCAGCATTTT
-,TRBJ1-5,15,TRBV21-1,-,CASISKDSGDSPQHF,TGTGCCAGCATCTCCAAGGACAGTGGGGATTCGCCCCAGCATTTT
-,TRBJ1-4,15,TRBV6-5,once,CASSSEDGLNEKLFF,TGTGCCAGCAGTTCTGAGGACGGACTAAATGAAAAACTGTTTTTT
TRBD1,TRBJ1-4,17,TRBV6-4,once,CASSESTMTGGREKLFF,TGTGCCAGCAGTGAATCGACAATGACAGGGGGTAGAGAAAAACTGTTTTTT
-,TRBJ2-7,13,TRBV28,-,CASSSFTTGSQYF,TGTGCCAGCAGCTCCTTTACGACAGGCTCCCAGTACTTC
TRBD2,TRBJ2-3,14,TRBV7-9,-,CASSLDLAGDTQYF,TGTGCCAGCAGCTTAGATCTAGCGGGAGATACGCAGTATTTT
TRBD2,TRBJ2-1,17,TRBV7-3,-,CASSLIGAGGLYNEQFF,TGTGCCAGCAGCTTAATTGGGGCGGGAGGCCTCTACAATGAGCAGTTCTTC
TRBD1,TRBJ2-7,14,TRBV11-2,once,CASSRRTGGNEQYF,TGTGCCAGCAGCCGGAGGACAGGGGGCAACGAGCAGTACTTC
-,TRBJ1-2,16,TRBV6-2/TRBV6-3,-,CASSYSIAGANYGYTF,TGTGCCAGCAGTTACTCGATCGCAGGGGCCAACTATGGCTACACCTTC
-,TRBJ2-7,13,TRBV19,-,CASRSFSSYEQYF,TGTGCCAGTAGAAGTTTCAGCTCCTACGAGCAGTACTTC
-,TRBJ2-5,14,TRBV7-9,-,CASSLAQGRETQYF,TGTGCCAGCAGCTTAGCGCAAGGCAGGGAGACCCAGTACTTC
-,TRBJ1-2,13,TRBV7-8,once,CASSLVGGQRYTF,TGTGCCAGCAGCTTAGTTGGAGGGCAGCGCTACACCTTC
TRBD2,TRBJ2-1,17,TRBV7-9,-,CASTTPKLAGVLDEQFF,TGTGCCAGCACCACCCCCAAACTCGCGGGAGTATTAGATGAGCAGTTCTTC
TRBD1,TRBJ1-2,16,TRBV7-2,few,CASSASVGTGGDGYTF,TGTGCCAGCAGCGCTAGCGTGGGGACAGGGGGCGATGGCTACACCTTC
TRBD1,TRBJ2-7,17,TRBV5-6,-,CASSFLHRGLKFYEQYF,TGTGCCAGCAGCTTCCTCCACAGGGGGCTTAAATTCTACGAGCAGTACTTC
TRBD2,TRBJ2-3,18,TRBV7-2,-,CASSLASTSATSTDTQYF,TGTGCCAGCAGCTTAGCCTCCACTAGCGCTACTAGCACAGATACGCAGTATTTT
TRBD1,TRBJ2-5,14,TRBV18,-,CASSPRTGAETQYF,TGTGCCAGCTCACCGAGGACAGGGGCAGAGACCCAGTACTTC
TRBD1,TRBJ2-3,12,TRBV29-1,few,CSAALRGTGQYF,TGCAGCGCTGCGCTGCGTGGGACAGGGCAGTATTTT
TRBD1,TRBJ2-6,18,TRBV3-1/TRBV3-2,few,CASSPRQGTSSGANVLTF,TGTGCCAGCAGCCCCAGACAGGGGACGAGCTCTGGGGCCAACGTCCTGACTTTC
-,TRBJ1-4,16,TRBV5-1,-,CASSLGLWRDNEKLFF,TGCGCCAGCAGCTTGGGGTTGTGGAGGGATAATGAAAAACTGTTTTTT
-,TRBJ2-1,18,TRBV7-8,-,CASSLAHSRGLSYNEQFF,TGTGCCAGCAGCTTAGCGCACTCGCGGGGTCTCTCCTACAATGAGCAGTTCTTC
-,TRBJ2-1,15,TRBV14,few,CASRLGGAAYNEQFF,TGTGCCAGCAGGCTAGGGGGAGCGGCGTACAATGAGCAGTTCTTC
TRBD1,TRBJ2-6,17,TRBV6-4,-,CASSPGQGAAGANVLTF,TGTGCCAGCAGCCCTGGACAGGGGGCGGCTGGGGCCAACGTCCTGACTTTC
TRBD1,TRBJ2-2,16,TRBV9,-,CASSGTGTGITGELFF,TGTGCCAGCAGCGGAACCGGGACAGGGATAACCGGGGAGCTGTTTTTT
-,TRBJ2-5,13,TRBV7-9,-,CASSLEGKETQYF,TGTGCCAGCAGCTTGGAGGGTAAAGAGACCCAGTACTTC
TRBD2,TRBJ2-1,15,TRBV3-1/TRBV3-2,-,CASSQTSGTYNEQFF,TGTGCCAGCAGCCAAACTAGCGGAACCTACAATGAGCAGTTCTTC
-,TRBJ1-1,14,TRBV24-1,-,CATSDSLRDTEAFF,TGTGCCACCAGTGATTCCCTCAGGGACACTGAAGCTTTCTTT
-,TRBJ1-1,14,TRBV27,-,CASSLRTDGTEAFF,TGTGCCAGCAGTTTAAGGACAGACGGCACTGAAGCTTTCTTT
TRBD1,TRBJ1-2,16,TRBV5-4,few,CASSPRTGDSNYGYTF,TGTGCCAGCAGCCCAAGGACAGGGGACTCTAACTATGGCTACACCTTC
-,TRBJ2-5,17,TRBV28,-,CASSNSPKDRIGKTQYF,TGTGCCAGCAGTAATAGCCCAAAGGACCGGATCGGGAAGACCCAGTACTTC
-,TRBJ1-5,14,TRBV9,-,CASSVGSGNQPQHF,TGTGCCAGCAGCGTAGGCAGTGGCAATCAGCCCCAGCATTTT